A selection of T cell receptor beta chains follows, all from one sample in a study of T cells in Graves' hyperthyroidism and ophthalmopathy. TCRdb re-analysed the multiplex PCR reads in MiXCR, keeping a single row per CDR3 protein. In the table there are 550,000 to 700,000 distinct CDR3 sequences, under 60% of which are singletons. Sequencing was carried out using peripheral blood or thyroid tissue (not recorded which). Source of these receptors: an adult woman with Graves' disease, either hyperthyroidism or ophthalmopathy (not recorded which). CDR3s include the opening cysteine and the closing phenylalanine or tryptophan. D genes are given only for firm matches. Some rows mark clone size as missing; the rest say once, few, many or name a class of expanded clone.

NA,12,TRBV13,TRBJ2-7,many,TGTGCCAGCAGCTTAGCCTCTAACGAGCAGTACTTC,CASSLASNEQYF
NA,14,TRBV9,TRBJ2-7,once,TGTGCCAGCAGCGTAGGGGATTTTACCTACGAGCAGTACTTC,CASSVGDFTYEQYF
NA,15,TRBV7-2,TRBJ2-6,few,TGTGCCAGCAGCTTTAGAAGCTCTGGGGCCAACGTCCTGACTTTC,CASSFRSSGANVLTF
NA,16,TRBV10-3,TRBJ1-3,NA,TGTGCCATCAGCACCCCGGGAGGAGGCTCTGGAAACACCATATATTTT,CAISTPGGGSGNTIYF
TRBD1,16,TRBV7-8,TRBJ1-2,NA,TGTGCCAGCAGCTCGCTCATTGGGACAGCTAACTATGGCTACACCTTC,CASSSLIGTANYGYTF
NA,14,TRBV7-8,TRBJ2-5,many,TGTGCCACCATCTCCGGAGGGGTGCCAGAGACCCAGTACTTC,CATISGGVPETQYF
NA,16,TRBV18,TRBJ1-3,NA,TGTGCCAGCTCACCGCTGGGACGGAGCTCTGGAAACACCATATATTTT,CASSPLGRSSGNTIYF
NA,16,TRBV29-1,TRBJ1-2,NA,TGCAGCGTTGATGCCGGTCCCACCACAGAGAACTATGGCTACACCTTC,CSVDAGPTTENYGYTF
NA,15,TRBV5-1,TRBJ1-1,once,TGCGCCAGCAGCTCCCTCGGTACAGCGAACACCGAAGCTTTCTTT,CASSSLGTANTEAFF
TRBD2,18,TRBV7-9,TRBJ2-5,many,TGTGCCAGCAGCTTAGCCCAGAGGTTGCGGGAGGAGAAAGAGACCCAGTACTTC,CASSLAQRLREEKETQYF
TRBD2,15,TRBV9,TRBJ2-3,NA,TGTACCAGCAGCGTCCCTAGCGGATTCACAGATACGCAGTATTTT,CTSSVPSGFTDTQYF
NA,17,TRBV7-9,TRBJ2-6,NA,TGTGCCAGCAGCTTAGGATCCGTCAGTGCCGGGGCCAACGTCCTGACTTTC,CASSLGSVSAGANVLTF
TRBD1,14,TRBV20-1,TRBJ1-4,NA,TGCAGTGCTGCGGACAGGGGTACTAATGAAAAACTGTTTTTT,CSAADRGTNEKLFF
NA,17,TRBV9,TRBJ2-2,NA,TGTGCCAGCAGCCATCCGGCCCATCTCCCCAGCACCGGGGAGCTGTTTTTT,CASSHPAHLPSTGELFF
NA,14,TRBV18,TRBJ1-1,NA,TGTGCCAGCTCACCACGGGACCTCTTCCCTGAAGCTTTCTTT,CASSPRDLFPEAFF
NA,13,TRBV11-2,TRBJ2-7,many,TGTGCCAGCAGCTTAGATCTCTGGGGCGAGCAGTACTTC,CASSLDLWGEQYF